This record concerns one T cell receptor beta chain sequence. This CDR3 contains 15 residues. Unmatched junction bases numbered 8, after V lost 2 bases and J lost 5 bases. Germline lookup yields CDR1 MNHEY and CDR2 SVGAGI. This entry is derived from a study of cytomegalovirus exposure and HLA in healthy donors. With 60 Vbeta and 13 Jbeta primers, the PCR was carried out. Sequencing used immunoSEQ multiplex PCR; TCRdb keeps in-frame clones, though not all of them. The table includes roughly 160,000 clones, approximately 76% detected once. Specimen: PBMCs. The genes are TRBV6-5 and TRBJ1-1; 7 nucleotides line up with TRBD1. The receptor comes from a man aged 55 to 70 in good health and CMV-seronegative. Here the CDR3 reads CASSYNPGGQTEAFF. In DNA, the CDR3 is TGTGCCAGCAGTTACAACCCAGGGGGACAGACTGAAGCTTTCTTT.